The 8 T cell receptor beta chains below all came from one sample that was sequenced in a study of beta chain features in type 1 diabetes. As every portion of the isolated RNA was reverse transcribed, the sequencing read expressed TCRB transcripts. The repertoire was sequenced with immunoSEQ multiplex PCR; TCRdb's copy has only in-frame clones and lacks some. The sample contains more than 140,000 clones, roughly 9.3% of which appear only once. Sequencing was carried out using central memory CD4+ T cells from blood. These receptors all stem from a woman aged 40-49 years in good health.

This sequence joins TRBV2 and TRBJ1-2, with no clear D. The CDR3 is made up of 13 amino acids. Trimming shortened V by 6 bases and J by 8 bases, and 16 bases separated the two germline ends. Germline V lookup: CDR1 SNHLY, CDR2 FYNNEI. CDR3 bases: TGTGCCAGCAGGGGAGGGCAGGTACAAGGCTACACCTTC. Protein product: CASRGGQVQGYTF.

This clone was recorded once. The chain uses TRBV23-1 and TRBJ2-5; 7 bases map to TRBD1. The DNA end is more similar to TRBJ2-7, so the J call may be wrong. TRBV23-1 belongs to the ORF category, with a function that is uncertain. The CDR3 runs 15 residues. The CDR3 nucleotides are TGCGCCAGCAGTCAATCTCCCAGGGGGACCTACGAGCAGTACTTC. Its protein is CASSQSPRGTYEQYF.

This clone showed up just a few times. The chain joins TRBV5-1 to TRBJ2-5, with a tentative D call TRBD1 (6 bases). The germline V gene has CDR1 SGHRS and CDR2 YFSETQ. This CDR3 has 17 amino acids. Between the trimmed V and J ends, which lost 0 bases and 5 bases, there was a span of 20 bases. In DNA form, the CDR3 reads TGCGCCAGCAGCTTGGGCCGAGGACAGACCGGGTCGGAGACCCAGTACTTC. This encodes CASSLGRGQTGSETQYF.

This clone was seen more than once but under ten times. This chain uses TRBV5-4 with TRBJ2-7; D is perhaps TRBD1 (6 bases). In germline, CDR1 is SGHNT, CDR2 YYREEE (reference sequence). Trimming removed 3 bases at V and 3 bases at J, with 10 bases between. This CDR3 is 13 amino acids long. The CDR3 DNA follows: TGTGCCAGCAGCTCGCAACAGGGCTACGAGCAGTACTTC. This sequence encodes CASSSQQGYEQYF.

This clone was observed a few times. The chain employs TRBV7-2 and TRBJ1-2, with D perhaps matching TRBD1 (6 bases). Trimming removed 1 base from V and 4 bases from J, with 19 bases in between. Germline V gene data show CDR1 as SGHTA and CDR2 as FQGNSA. This CDR3 spans 17 amino acids. The CDR3 loop is CASSLGRGGRLGYGYTF. The CDR3 DNA reads TGTGCCAGCAGCTTAGGGCGCGGGGGGCGGCTGGGCTATGGCTACACCTTC.

This clone was picked up a small number of times. The chain joins TRBV28 to TRBJ2-7, with TRBD2 matching 9 bases. Trimming at V came to 4 bases and at J to 9 bases, leaving 16 bases not matched to a gene. The CDR3 spans 16 residues. Germline CDR1 reads MDHEN; CDR2 reads SYDVKM. The CDR3 coding sequence is TGTGCCAGCAGTTCCCCATCTAGCGGGGCAATTGGAGTGCAGTACTTC. The encoded protein is CASSSPSSGAIGVQYF. Full variable domain (rest looked up from reference TRBV28 and TRBJ2-7): DVKVTQSSRYLVKRTGEKVFLECVQDMDHENMFWYRQDPGLGLRLIYFSYDVKMKEKGDIPEGYSVSREKKERFSLILESASTNQTSMYLCASSSPSSGAIGVQYFGPGTRLTVT.

V and J are TRBV7-2 and TRBJ2-3, with 11 bases that match TRBD2. The germline gives CDR1 SGHTA, CDR2 FQGNSA. Trimming at V came to 4 bases and at J to 2 bases, leaving 5 bases not matched to a gene. The CDR3 length is 16 residues. The DNA of the CDR3 is TGTGCCAGCAGCTCCCTAGCGGGGGGCCCCACAGATACGCAGTATTTT. Protein product: CASSSLAGGPTDTQYF.

The CDR3 bases are TGTGCCAGCCGACGAGCTCTGGAGGGCGGCCAGCCCCAGCATTTT. Its protein is CASRRALEGGQPQHF. The chain combines TRBV6-5 with TRBJ1-5, with D unclear. V lost 8 bases to trimming and J lost 7 bases, with 21 bases between them. This CDR3 region has 15 residues. CDR1 and CDR2 from the germline V gene are MNHEY and SVGAGI.